One and the same sample provided the 14 T cell receptor beta chains below, sequenced in a study of T cell repertoires in cytomegalovirus infection (dated by TCRdb to about 2019). The sequencer was an Illumina HiSeq 1500. TCRdb applied fastp at Q25 and MiXCR to the public reads, then kept only in-frame beta chains. Rows merge per CDR3 protein into single entries with the most common DNA and genes. The sample table holds roughly 320,000 distinct CDR3 sequences, of which 9.6% were seen once. The ten largest clones capture 2.5% of the sample. Sequencing was carried out using PBMCs. Source of these receptors: a human donor in good health (CMV status not recorded). Some clones in this sample may be carry-over from other donors' samples.

This clonotype was seen many times. The V call is TRBV7-2, the J call TRBJ2-2; tentatively, D is TRBD1 (5 bases). The V and J ends lost 5 bases and 4 bases respectively, with 8 bases between them. CDR3 length: 13 amino acids. Germline lookup yields CDR1 SGHTA and CDR2 FQGNSA. Written as DNA, the CDR3 is TGTGCCAGCAGCCCTAGGGGCACCGGGGAGCTGTTTTTT. This gives the protein CASSPRGTGELFF.

This clonotype appeared many times. CDR3 region: CASSTGYQPQHF. CDR3 bases: TGTGCCAGCAGCACAGGGTATCAGCCCCAGCATTTT. V usage is TRBV7-9 and J usage is TRBJ1-5; perhaps TRBD1 as D (6 bases). CDR1 and CDR2 (germline): SEHNR, FQNEAQ (reference sequence). This CDR3 spans 12 amino acids. Between the trimmed V and J ends, which lost 5 bases and 5 bases, there was a span of 7 bases.

This clonotype was recorded at least ten times. This sequence joins TRBV7-9 and TRBJ1-4, with D perhaps matching TRBD1 (6 bases). This CDR3 is built from 14 residues. Germline values: CDR1 SEHNR, CDR2 FQNEAQ (reference sequence). V was pared by 3 bases and J by 3 bases, with 8 bases between. DNA of the CDR3: TGTGCCAGCAGCTTCGGGGGCTCTAATGAAAAACTGTTTTTT. Protein sequence: CASSFGGSNEKLFF.

There are a few counts of this clonotype. V usage is TRBV29-1 and J usage is TRBJ2-3; maybe TRBD1 (5 bases). This CDR3 contains 14 residues. V was shortened by 6 bases and J by 4 bases, with 17 bases between the two germline ends. Germline loops: CDR1 SQVTM, CDR2 ANQGSEA. CDR3 region: CSVTVGAQADTQYF. CDR3 DNA sequence: TGCAGCGTCACGGTTGGGGCGCAGGCAGATACGCAGTATTTT.

Here the CDR3 reads CASGFPGGPSEQYF. The DNA for the CDR3 is TGTGCTAGTGGTTTCCCAGGGGGGCCCTCCGAGCAGTACTTC. This rearrangement joins TRBV12-5 to TRBJ2-7; a weak D match, TRBD1 (7 bases). Trimming left V 3 bases short and J 6 bases short, with 15 bases between. CDR3 length: 14 residues. Germline loops: CDR1 LGHNT, CDR2 FRNRAP.

This clonotype was seen a handful of times. V gene TRBV29-1 combines with J gene TRBJ2-2; 10 nucleotides match TRBD1. V shed 3 bases and J 3 bases; nucleotides not matched to a gene: 13. This CDR3 region has 18 residues. Germline lookup yields CDR1 SQVTM and CDR2 ANQGSEA. CDR3 DNA: TGCAGCGTTGACGGCTGGACAGGGGGTCGCGGTGACACCGGGGAGCTGTTTTTT. Its translation is CSVDGWTGGRGDTGELFF.

This clonotype was picked up a small number of times. This chain links TRBV14 with TRBJ2-3; D unclear. V was shortened by 1 base and J by 3 bases, with 11 bases between the two germline ends. CDR3 length: 15 amino acids. Germline CDR1 reads SGHDN; CDR2 reads FVKESK. The CDR3: CASSQVFSSTDTQYF. As DNA, the CDR3 is TGTGCCAGCAGCCAAGTCTTTAGTTCAACAGATACGCAGTATTTT.

The sample holds a few counts of this clonotype. The chain employs TRBV5-1 and TRBJ2-2; 14 nucleotides match TRBD2. Trimming at V came to 3 bases and at J to 7 bases, leaving 8 bases not matched to a gene. Germline values: CDR1 SGHRS, CDR2 YFSETQ. This CDR3 is 17 amino acids long. CDR3 loop: CASSSGLAGASDGELFF. In DNA, the CDR3 is TGCGCCAGCAGCTCGGGACTAGCGGGGGCCTCAGACGGGGAGCTGTTTTTT.

The table lists this clonotype with many counts. The chain combines TRBV5-4 with TRBJ2-7; TRBD1 might be the D (6 bases). With 0 bases removed from V and 3 bases from J, the gap between germline ends came to 13 bases. CDR1 and CDR2 from the germline V gene are SGHNT and YYREEE (reference sequence). The CDR3 consists of 15 residues. The CDR3 nucleotides read TGTGCCAGCAGCTTGGCGACAGGTGGGGGCTACGAGCAGTACTTC. Translation: CASSLATGGGYEQYF.

Ten or more counts support this clonotype. This rearrangement joins TRBV5-1 to TRBJ2-1, with D possibly called TRBD1 or TRBD2 (6 bases each). CDR3 length: 14 residues. CDR1 is SGHRS, CDR2 YFSETQ, per germline. V was cut by 0 bases and J by 9 bases, with 13 bases left in between. CDR3 sequence reads: CASSLDVGGSEQFF. The DNA of the CDR3 is TGCGCCAGCAGCTTGGATGTGGGGGGCAGTGAGCAGTTCTTC.

This clonotype was seen repeatedly, ten times or more. This chain uses TRBV15 with TRBJ1-1; TRBD1 matches 7 bases. J was trimmed by 4 bases and V by 5 bases; bases with no gene match: 10. The CDR3 contains 15 residues. CDR1 is LNHNV, CDR2 YYDKDF, per germline (reference sequence). The CDR3 DNA reads TGTGCCACCAGCGGTACACAGGGGAGGTTCACTGAAGCTTTCTTT. Translating gives CATSGTQGRFTEAFF.

In this sample, this clonotype turned up many times. The chain is built from TRBV10-3 and TRBJ2-5, with D unclear. Germline V lookup: CDR1 ENHRY, CDR2 SYGVKD. The CDR3 spans 15 residues. The V and J ends lost 7 bases and 2 bases respectively, with 17 bases between them. CDR3 bases: TGTGCCATCAAGGGTTCCGATGGCGGTCAAGAGACCCAGTACTTC. Amino acid sequence: CAIKGSDGGQETQYF.

The table lists this clonotype with many counts. This chain uses TRBV10-3 with TRBJ2-2; D possibly uses TRBD1 or TRBD2 (6 bases each). V was cut by 3 bases and J by 3 bases, with 11 bases left in between. Germline V gene data show CDR1 as ENHRY and CDR2 as SYGVKD. The CDR3 loop spans 15 amino acids. CDR3 sequence: CAISETGADTGELFF. CDR3 coding DNA: TGTGCCATCAGTGAAACGGGGGCTGACACCGGGGAGCTGTTTTTT.

The chain couples TRBV29-1 to TRBJ1-1, with TRBD1 as a possible D gene (6 bases). This CDR3 has 16 amino acids. Trimming took off 2 bases at V and 4 bases at J, with 20 bases between the two ends. The germline gives CDR1 SQVTM, CDR2 ANQGSEA. The CDR3 DNA reads TGCAGCGTTGAAAGAACTAAGGGGGGGGATGGCACTGAAGCTTTCTTT. Protein product: CSVERTKGGDGTEAFF.